The 6 T cell receptor beta chains presented below share a single source sample, sequenced in a study of blood T cell repertoires in COVID-19. The data were produced by immunoSEQ multiplex PCR, yet TCRdb's version contains in-frame clones alone and is incomplete. The sample has about 97,000 clones; about four fifths are singletons. Sequenced input: peripheral blood. These receptors were collected from a human donor in a cohort sampled during active COVID-19.

The gene calls are TRBV2 and TRBJ2-3; perhaps TRBD2 as D (6 bases). V dropped 4 bases and J dropped 6 bases, with 14 bases sitting between them. The CDR3 runs 14 residues. In germline, CDR1 is SNHLY, CDR2 FYNNEI. CDR3 nucleotides: TGTGCCAGCAGTGGACTGACTAGGTGGGATACGCAGTATTTT. It codes for CASSGLTRWDTQYF.

The chain is built from TRBV9 and TRBJ2-1, with 8 bases matching TRBD1. This CDR3 contains 16 residues. Germline CDR1 SGDLS, CDR2 YYNGEE. Losses at the gene ends were 3 bases for V and 5 bases for J; bases not matched to a gene: 10. CDR3 bases: TGTGCCAGCAGCGCCCGCCGACAGGGGAGAGACAATGAGCAGTTCTTC. Translation gives CASSARRQGRDNEQFF. Looking up the rest from reference TRBV9 and TRBJ2-1 gives the full variable domain: DSGVTQTPKHLITATGQRVTLRCSPRSGDLSVYWYQQSLDQGLQFLIQYYNGEERAKGNILERFSAQQFPDLHSELNLSSLELGDSALYFCASSARRQGRDNEQFFGPGTRLTVL.

The rearrangement links TRBV11-2 to TRBJ1-2; no firm D call. Germline CDR1 reads SGHAT; CDR2 reads FQNNGV. V lost 0 bases and J lost 4, with 9 bases in between. CDR3 size: 14 residues. The CDR3: CASSLDPGSYGYTF. The CDR3, as DNA: TGTGCCAGCAGCTTAGATCCCGGGAGCTATGGCTACACCTTC.

The chain combines TRBV2 with TRBJ1-1; unclear D gene. Germline V CDR1 and CDR2: SNHLY, FYNNEI. The CDR3 runs to 14 residues. Trimming cost V 2 bases and J 2 bases, with 9 bases left between them. CDR3: CASSEQAHNTEAFF. The CDR3 DNA sequence: TGTGCCAGCAGTGAACAGGCGCATAACACTGAAGCTTTCTTT.

This chain connects TRBV7-2 to TRBJ2-7, with 8 nucleotides matching TRBD1. Germline V CDR1 and CDR2: SGHTA, FQGNSA. Germline trimming cut 5 bases from V and 2 bases from J; bases unmatched to any gene: 11. This CDR3 is built from 16 residues. In DNA, the CDR3 is TGTGCCAGCAGCCTAGGCCGGACAGGGCCCCCCTACGAGCAGTACTTC. Its translation is CASSLGRTGPPYEQYF.

The chain recombines TRBV18 with TRBJ2-3; D is possibly TRBD1 (5 bases). V was trimmed by 0 bases and J by 2 bases, leaving 12 bases between them. The CDR3 has 16 amino acids. CDR1 and CDR2 from the germline V gene are KGHSH and LQKENI. The CDR3 sequence: CASSPPGQGPTDTQYF. DNA for the CDR3: TGTGCCAGCTCACCACCGGGCCAGGGCCCCACAGATACGCAGTATTTT. Full variable domain (missing parts from reference TRBV18 and TRBJ2-3): NAGVMQNPRHLVRRRGQEARLRCSPMKGHSHVYWYRQLPEEGLKFMVYLQKENIIDESGMPKERFSAEFPKEGPSILRIQQVVRGDSAAYFCASSPPGQGPTDTQYFGPGTRLTVL.